This passage covers 26 T cell receptor beta chains from one sample sequenced in a study of identical twins. Each CDR3 protein is one row after TCRdb ran MiXCR on the 5' RACE reads. The table has 220,000 or so distinct CDR3 sequences, 5.5% to 7% seen once. The same sample was also used in a study of yellow fever vaccine responses in identical twins.

Sequenced: memory (CD45RO+) T cells sorted from blood. These receptors all come from a woman aged 18-30 years in good health.

This clonotype has only a few counts. J is TRBJ2-1 and V is TRBV7-8; TRBD2 matches 8 bases. Losses at the gene ends were 5 bases for V and 14 bases for J; bases not matched to a gene: 8. CDR3 size: 12 residues. The V gene's germline CDR1 is SGHVS and CDR2 FQNEAQ. This chain's CDR3 is CASSMTGGWEFF. CDR3 in DNA: TGTGCCAGCAGCATGACGGGGGGGTGGGAGTTCTTC.

The rearrangement links TRBV20-1 to TRBJ2-4; TRBD2 matches at 11 bases. CDR1 is DFQATT and CDR2 is SNEGSKA in the germline V gene (reference sequence). This CDR3 spans 17 amino acids. J was trimmed by 1 base and V by 0 bases; bases with no gene match: 5. Written as DNA, the CDR3 is TGCAGTGCTAGAGACCTTAGCGGGGGGGCCGCCAAAAACATTCAGTACTTC. Translating gives CSARDLSGGAAKNIQYF.

This clonotype was counted between two and nine times. This sequence joins TRBV28 and TRBJ2-7; D might be TRBD1 or TRBD2, each matching 5 bases. The CDR3 is 13 residues long. CDR1 MDHEN and CDR2 SYDVKM come from the germline V gene. V was clipped by 9 bases and J by 1 base, with 13 bases between them. CDR3 coding DNA: TGTGCCAGTTCCGGGGACGCATCCTACGAGCAGTACTTC. This sequence encodes CASSGDASYEQYF. Filled out from reference TRBV28 and TRBJ2-7, the complete variable domain reads DVKVTQSSRYLVKRTGEKVFLECVQDMDHENMFWYRQDPGLGLRLIYFSYDVKMKEKGDIPEGYSVSREKKERFSLILESASTNQTSMYLCASSGDASYEQYFGPGTRLTVT.

The table lists this clonotype with a few counts. The chain recombines TRBV18 with TRBJ1-6; TRBD1 matches 10 bases. CDR3 size: 16 residues. The germline V gene encodes CDR1 KGHSH and CDR2 LQKENI. Trimming at V came to 6 bases and at J to 7 bases, leaving 9 bases not matched to a gene. The CDR3 DNA is TGTGCCAGCTCCCTACCCCGGGACAGGGGAAATTCACCCCTCCACTTT. It specifies CASSLPRDRGNSPLHF.

This clonotype occurred many times. This chain connects TRBV2 to TRBJ2-5, with unresolved D. The ends were cut back, 1 base at V and 4 bases at J, with 10 bases in the middle. CDR3 length: 14 residues. Germline V CDR1 and CDR2: SNHLY, FYNNEI. The CDR3 DNA reads as TGTGCCAGCAGTGAAGGGGGTATTGGAGAGACCCAGTACTTC. This sequence encodes CASSEGGIGETQYF.

CDR3 DNA: TGCAGTGCTGTTCCCGGGACAGGGGGCAATCCCCAGGGAAACACTGAAGCTTTCTTT. Residues: CSAVPGTGGNPQGNTEAFF. J is TRBJ1-1 and V is TRBV20-1; 12 nucleotides agree with TRBD1. V was pared by 5 bases and J by 2 bases, with 18 bases of the junction left unmatched. This CDR3 has 19 amino acids. Germline CDR1 is DFQATT and CDR2 is SNEGSKA (reference sequence).

This clonotype was seen at least ten times. This chain connects TRBV29-1 to TRBJ2-2, with no clear D. CDR1 and CDR2 (germline): SQVTM, ANQGSEA. V was clipped by 7 bases and J by 0 bases, with 9 bases between them. The CDR3 contains 13 residues. CDR3 nucleotide sequence: TGCAGCGCCGTCCCCGCGAACACCGGGGAGCTGTTTTTT. Protein sequence: CSAVPANTGELFF.

This clonotype was counted ten times or more. V usage is TRBV5-1 and J usage is TRBJ2-1; 10 nucleotides match TRBD2. The trim removed 2 bases at V and 9 bases at J, leaving 11 bases unmatched. This CDR3 spans 16 amino acids. Germline V gene lookup returns CDR1 SGHRS and CDR2 YFSETQ. CDR3 in DNA: TGCGCCAGCAGCTTACAACTAGCGGGATCTTATGGTGAGCAGTTCTTC. This translates into CASSLQLAGSYGEQFF.

V gene TRBV5-1 combines with J gene TRBJ2-3; no clear D. The CDR3 spans 16 residues. CDR1 and CDR2 from the germline V gene are SGHRS and YFSETQ. V was pared by 2 bases and J by 0 bases, with 13 bases between. The CDR3 nucleotides read TGCGCCAGCAGCTTTCTTCCGGAAAGGAGCACAGATACGCAGTATTTT. Its protein product is CASSFLPERSTDTQYF.

This clonotype occurred many times. The CDR3 DNA reads TGTGCCAGCAGCCAATACAGGGATTCCGGGGAGCTGTTTTTT. It is translated as CASSQYRDSGELFF. The gene calls are TRBV14 and TRBJ2-2; maybe TRBD1 (6 bases). CDR1 is SGHDN, CDR2 FVKESK, per germline. Trimming pared 2 bases from V and 6 bases from J, leaving 10 bases between. The CDR3 totals 14 residues. The full variable domain, completed using reference TRBV14 and TRBJ2-2, is EAGVTQFPSHSVIEKGQTVTLRCDPISGHDNLYWYRRVMGKEIKFLLHFVKESKQDESGMPNNRFLAERTGGTYSTLKVQPAELEDSGVYFCASSQYRDSGELFFGEGSRLTVL.

This clonotype appeared a few times. The V gene is TRBV20-1, the J gene TRBJ1-2; D remains unclear. This CDR3 spans 15 amino acids. Germline V gene data show CDR1 as DFQATT and CDR2 as SNEGSKA (reference sequence). Trimming stripped 0 bases from V and 1 base from J, with 12 bases between. In DNA, the CDR3 is TGCAGTGCTAGAGATGGCCGGGAAGTTAACTATGGCTACACCTTC. It translates to CSARDGREVNYGYTF.

This clonotype was detected many times. The DNA for the CDR3 is TGTGCCAGCAGTTTAGGACAGACACCAAACAATGAGCAGTTCTTC. Translated: CASSLGQTPNNEQFF. The chain uses TRBV28 and TRBJ2-1; D is possibly TRBD1 (6 bases). This CDR3 region has 15 residues. Germline lookup yields CDR1 MDHEN and CDR2 SYDVKM. V shed 2 bases and J shed 5 bases, with 13 bases lying between them.

In its sample, this clonotype was seen many times. The chain combines TRBV7-9 with TRBJ1-6; maybe TRBD1 (6 bases). The V and J ends lost 6 bases and 10 bases respectively, with 13 bases between them. The CDR3 has 13 residues. CDR1 is SEHNR, CDR2 FQNEAQ, per germline (reference sequence). The CDR3, as DNA: TGTGCCAGCAGTCCTACGGACAGATCACCCCTCCACTTT. This sequence encodes CASSPTDRSPLHF.

Many counts were recorded for this clonotype. The chain uses TRBV4-1 and TRBJ2-2; a possible D gene is TRBD2 (6 bases). This CDR3 has 18 amino acids. V was shortened by 0 bases and J by 5 bases, with 19 bases between the two germline ends. The germline V gene encodes CDR1 MGHRA and CDR2 YSYEKL. The CDR3 DNA sequence: TGCGCCAGCAGCCAAGAGGGGGGAACGCGAACAGGAACCGGGGAGCTGTTTTTT. Translated, it gives CASSQEGGTRTGTGELFF.

This clonotype was counted between two and nine times. The chain has TRBV20-1 and TRBJ2-3, with 10 bases aligning to TRBD2. The CDR3 runs to 16 residues. Germline V CDR1 and CDR2: DFQATT, SNEGSKA (reference sequence). V gave up 0 bases and J gave up 6 bases; unmatched junction bases: 9. The CDR3 here is CSARDPSGSSGDTQYF. Here the CDR3 DNA reads TGCAGTGCTAGAGACCCTAGCGGGAGCTCCGGCGATACGCAGTATTTT.

This clonotype was seen at least ten times. The V call is TRBV7-8, the J call TRBJ2-3; TRBD2 agrees at 7 bases. Germline CDR1 reads SGHVS; CDR2 reads FQNEAQ. Unmatched junction bases numbered 12, after V lost 2 bases and J lost 1 base. The CDR3 totals 18 residues. Written as DNA, the CDR3 is TGTGCCAGCAGCTTACCACTTTGGGAGGGGTGGGGCACAGATACGCAGTATTTT. It is translated as CASSLPLWEGWGTDTQYF.

This clonotype was observed a few times. The genes are TRBV20-1 and TRBJ2-7; TRBD1 matches 9 bases. Germline loops: CDR1 DFQATT, CDR2 SNEGSKA (reference sequence). CDR3 length: 18 amino acids. With 6 bases clipped from V and 0 bases from J, the junction kept 18 bases outside the gene matches. The CDR3: CSAHPGGGQGLSSYEQYV. CDR3 in DNA: TGCAGTGCCCACCCTGGGGGGGGACAGGGTTTAAGCTCCTACGAGCAGTACGTC.

The chain couples TRBV20-1 to TRBJ2-3; TRBD1 agrees at 9 bases. The CDR3 extends over 16 amino acids. Germline values: CDR1 DFQATT, CDR2 SNEGSKA (reference sequence). Unmatched junction bases numbered 10, after V lost 3 bases and J lost 3 bases. The CDR3 loop reads CSASRQGEYVTDTQYF. DNA of the CDR3: TGCAGTGCTAGCCGACAGGGGGAATATGTGACAGATACGCAGTATTTT.

Concerning this clonotype itself: A much more abundant neighbour one base away suggests this may be a read error. The V and J genes are TRBV20-1 and TRBJ2-1; D is ambiguous. The CDR3 is made up of 15 amino acids. Per germline, CDR1 DFQATT and CDR2 SNEGSKA (reference sequence). Between the trimmed V and J ends, which lost 5 bases and 6 bases, there was a span of 20 bases. This chain's CDR3 is CSAAPGKGVRNEQFF. Here the CDR3 DNA reads TGCAGTGCTGCCCCCGGAAAGGGTGTACGCAATGAGCAGTTCTTC.

Ten or more counts support this clonotype. This sequence joins TRBV3-1 and TRBJ1-1; D unresolved. Germline-derived CDR1 and CDR2 are LGHDT and YNNKEL (reference sequence). V dropped 4 bases and J dropped 5 bases, with 11 bases sitting between them. The CDR3 is made up of 13 amino acids. The CDR3: CASSLTRWTEAFF. The CDR3 bases are TGTGCCAGCAGCCTCACTAGGTGGACTGAAGCTTTCTTT.

The sample holds many counts of this clonotype. The chain has TRBV5-5 and TRBJ1-2; 7 bases are a match to TRBD1. The CDR3 has 14 amino acids. With 4 bases clipped from V and 4 bases from J, the junction kept 7 bases outside the gene matches. Germline lookup yields CDR1 SGHKS and CDR2 YYEKEE (reference sequence). The CDR3 sequence: CASSVGQAAYGYTF. The CDR3 DNA follows: TGTGCCAGCAGCGTCGGACAGGCGGCCTATGGCTACACCTTC.

This clonotype appeared a few times. The V call is TRBV7-2, the J call TRBJ2-7; a possible D gene is TRBD1 (6 bases). Looked up from germline, CDR1 is SGHTA and CDR2 is FQGNSA. V lost 5 bases to trimming and J lost 0 bases, with 8 bases between them. The CDR3 has 13 residues. CDR3 in amino acids: CASSRDTSYEQYV. For the CDR3, the DNA is TGTGCCAGCAGCCGGGACACCTCCTACGAGCAGTACGTC.

V gene TRBV4-1 combines with J gene TRBJ2-7; 10 positions match TRBD1. This CDR3 region has 16 residues. CDR1 and CDR2 (germline): MGHRA, YSYEKL. J gave up 3 bases and V 1 base, and 6 bases lay outside the gene matches. The CDR3 nucleotides read TGCGCCAGCAGCCAAGGGACAGGGGGTAAGGACTACGAGCAGTACTTC. It codes for CASSQGTGGKDYEQYF.

This clonotype showed up many times. The chain carries TRBV5-1 and TRBJ1-1, with D uncertain. CDR3 length: 14 amino acids. Deletions cut 2 bases from V and 0 bases from J, with 8 bases between. CDR1 and CDR2 (germline): SGHRS, YFSETQ. The CDR3 spells CASSLSSLNTEAFF. In DNA, the CDR3 is TGCGCCAGCAGCTTATCCAGCCTGAACACTGAAGCTTTCTTT.

This clonotype was observed at least ten times. The chain links TRBV10-3 to TRBJ2-1, with a weak D call TRBD2 (5 bases). Per germline, CDR1 ENHRY and CDR2 SYGVKD. The CDR3 runs 14 residues. Deletions cut 7 bases from V and 5 bases from J, with 15 bases between. CDR3 DNA sequence: TGTGCCATCATGGGTGGGAGTGCGCACAATGAGCAGTTCTTC. This encodes CAIMGGSAHNEQFF.

This clonotype was counted many times. This chain uses TRBV24-1 with TRBJ2-5; maybe TRBD2 (6 bases). Trimming pared 9 bases from V and 4 bases from J, leaving 32 bases between. Germline values: CDR1 KGHDR, CDR2 SFDVKD. CDR3 length: 19 residues. The CDR3 reads CATPGLLGRKKVGVETQYF. The CDR3 DNA sequence: TGTGCCACCCCAGGGCTCCTAGGGAGGAAGAAGGTCGGGGTAGAGACCCAGTACTTC.